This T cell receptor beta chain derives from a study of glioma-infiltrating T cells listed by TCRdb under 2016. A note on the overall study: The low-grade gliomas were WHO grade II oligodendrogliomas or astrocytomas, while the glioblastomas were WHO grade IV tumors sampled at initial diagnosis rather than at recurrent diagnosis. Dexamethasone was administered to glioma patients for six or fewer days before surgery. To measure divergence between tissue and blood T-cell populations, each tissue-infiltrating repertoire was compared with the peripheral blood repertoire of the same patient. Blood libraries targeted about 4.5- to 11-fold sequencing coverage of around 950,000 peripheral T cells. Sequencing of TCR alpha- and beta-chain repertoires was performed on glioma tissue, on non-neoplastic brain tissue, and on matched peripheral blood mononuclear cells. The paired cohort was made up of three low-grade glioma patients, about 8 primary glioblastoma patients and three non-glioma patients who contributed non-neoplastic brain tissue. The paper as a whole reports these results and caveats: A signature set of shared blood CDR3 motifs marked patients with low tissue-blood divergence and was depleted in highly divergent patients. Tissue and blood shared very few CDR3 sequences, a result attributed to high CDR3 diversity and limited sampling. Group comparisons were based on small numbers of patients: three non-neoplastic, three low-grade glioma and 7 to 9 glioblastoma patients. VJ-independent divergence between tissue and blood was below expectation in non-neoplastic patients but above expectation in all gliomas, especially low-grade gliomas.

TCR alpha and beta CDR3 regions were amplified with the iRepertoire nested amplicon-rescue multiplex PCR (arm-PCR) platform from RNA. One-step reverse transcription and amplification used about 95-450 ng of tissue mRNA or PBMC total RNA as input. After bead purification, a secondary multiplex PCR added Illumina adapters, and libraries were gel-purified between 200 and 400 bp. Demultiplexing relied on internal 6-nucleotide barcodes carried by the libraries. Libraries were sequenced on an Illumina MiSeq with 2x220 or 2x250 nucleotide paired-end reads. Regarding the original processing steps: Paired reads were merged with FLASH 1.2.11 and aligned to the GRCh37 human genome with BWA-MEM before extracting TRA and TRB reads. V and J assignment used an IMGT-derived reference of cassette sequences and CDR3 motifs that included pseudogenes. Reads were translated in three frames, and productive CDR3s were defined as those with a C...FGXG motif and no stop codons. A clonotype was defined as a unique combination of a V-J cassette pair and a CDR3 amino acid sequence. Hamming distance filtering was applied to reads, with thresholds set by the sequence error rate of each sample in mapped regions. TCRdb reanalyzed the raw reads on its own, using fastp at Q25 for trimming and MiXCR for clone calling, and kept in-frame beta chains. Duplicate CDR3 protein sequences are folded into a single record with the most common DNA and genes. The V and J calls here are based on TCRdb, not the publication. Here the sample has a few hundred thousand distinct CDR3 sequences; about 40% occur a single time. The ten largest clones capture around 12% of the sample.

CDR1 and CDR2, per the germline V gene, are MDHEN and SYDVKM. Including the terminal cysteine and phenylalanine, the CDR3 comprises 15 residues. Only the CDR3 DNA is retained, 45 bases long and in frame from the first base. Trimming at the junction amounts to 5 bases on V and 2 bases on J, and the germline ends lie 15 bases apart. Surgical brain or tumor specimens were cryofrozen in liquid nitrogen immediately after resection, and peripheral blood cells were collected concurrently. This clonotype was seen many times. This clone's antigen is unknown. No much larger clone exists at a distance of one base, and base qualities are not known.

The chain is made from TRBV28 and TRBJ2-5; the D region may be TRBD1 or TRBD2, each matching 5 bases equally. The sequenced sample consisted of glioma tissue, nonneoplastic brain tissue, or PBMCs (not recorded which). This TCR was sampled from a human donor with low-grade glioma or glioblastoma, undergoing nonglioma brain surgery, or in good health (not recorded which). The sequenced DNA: TGTGCCAGCAGTACAAGACCGGGACGGCAAGAGACCCAGTACTTC. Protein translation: CASSTRPGRQETQYF.